This T cell receptor beta chain originates from a study of blood T cells in healthy people across ages. In regard to this clonotype: Its specificity is not known.

A second PCR, run for about 6 to 11 cycles, used a sample-barcoded 5' primer plus a J-beta primer mix. TCRdb reprocessed the 5' RACE reads with MiXCR, giving one entry per CDR3 protein. The sample carries 1.5 million to 2 million distinct CDR3 sequences, roughly 27% recorded once. Notes on the study in general: Unsorted PBMCs blocked a conclusive comparison of naive and antigen-experienced cells.

Germline-derived CDR1 and CDR2 are MDHEN and SYDVKM. This CDR3 spans 13 amino acids. Trimming removed 6 bases from V and 7 bases from J, with 12 bases in between. The source of this sequence is a woman in her thirties in good health. The sample taken for sequencing was blood. V is TRBV28 and J is TRBJ1-4; no clear D gene. CDR3 sequence (DNA): TGTGCCAGCAGGAGGGCGCACGTTGAAAAACTGTTTTTT. Its translation is CASRRAHVEKLFF.